The next 21 T cell receptor beta chains were all read from a single sample in a study of preoperative IRX-2 immunotherapy in early breast cancer. The data were produced by immunoSEQ multiplex PCR, yet TCRdb's version contains in-frame clones alone and is incomplete. The table lists fewer than 25,000 clones, 80% to 90% of them singletons. The treatment denotes: preoperative locoregional IRX-2 cytokine immunotherapy. The sample was tumor tissue, taken after IRX-2 immunotherapy. The origin of the receptors is a human donor with breast cancer.

The chain has TRBV5-1 and TRBJ2-5; D unclear. CDR1 SGHRS and CDR2 YFSETQ come from the germline V gene. This CDR3 has 13 residues. V lost 0 bases and J 0 bases, leaving 3 bases between the germline ends. CDR3 protein: CASSLANQETQYF. The CDR3 DNA is TGCGCCAGCAGCTTGGCCAACCAAGAGACCCAGTACTTC.

This chain links TRBV19 with TRBJ1-1, with D perhaps matching TRBD1 (6 bases). V was pared by 4 bases and J by 5 bases, with 14 bases between. The germline gives CDR1 LNHDA, CDR2 SQIVND (reference sequence). This CDR3 spans 14 amino acids. The chain's CDR3 is CASSNMGGATEAFF. CDR3 nucleotide sequence: TGTGCCAGTAGTAATATGGGGGGGGCAACTGAAGCTTTCTTT. The entire variable domain, with the rest obtained from reference TRBV19 and TRBJ1-1, is as follows: DGGITQSPKYLFRKEGQNVTLSCEQNLNHDAMYWYRQDPGQGLRLIYYSQIVNDFQKGDIAEGYSVSREKKESFPLTVTSAQKNPTAFYLCASSNMGGATEAFFGQGTRLTVV.

V and J are TRBV18 and TRBJ2-7; 11 bases align to TRBD1. Trimming cost V 2 bases and J 2 bases; bases outside gene matches: 5. This CDR3 region has 16 residues. CDR1 is KGHSH and CDR2 is LQKENI in the germline V gene. The DNA of the CDR3 is TGTGCCAGCTCACCAAGTACGGGACAGGGGGCCTACGAGCAGTACTTC. It yields the protein CASSPSTGQGAYEQYF. Looking up the rest from reference TRBV18 and TRBJ2-7 gives the full variable domain: NAGVMQNPRHLVRRRGQEARLRCSPMKGHSHVYWYRQLPEEGLKFMVYLQKENIIDESGMPKERFSAEFPKEGPSILRIQQVVRGDSAAYFCASSPSTGQGAYEQYFGPGTRLTVT.

The gene calls are TRBV28 and TRBJ1-2; 7 bases align to TRBD1. Germline V gives CDR1 MDHEN, CDR2 SYDVKM. V was clipped by 6 bases and J by 2 bases; unmatched bases: 6. The CDR3 consists of 14 residues. The CDR3 protein is CASSLGQVNYGYTF. The CDR3 bases are TGTGCCAGCAGCCTAGGACAGGTCAACTATGGCTACACCTTC.

This chain connects TRBV5-1 to TRBJ2-7; D unresolved. Germline CDR1 SGHRS, CDR2 YFSETQ. The CDR3 sequence is 13 residues long. Deletions cut 7 bases from V and 0 bases from J, with 11 bases between. The CDR3 reads CASRQSPSYEQYV. In nucleotides, the CDR3 is TGCGCCAGCCGCCAGTCTCCCTCCTACGAGCAGTACGTC.

This chain links TRBV7-6 with TRBJ1-5; no firm D call. V was pared by 1 base and J by 5 bases, with 9 bases between. The germline gives CDR1 SGHVS, CDR2 FNYEAQ. This CDR3 is built from 14 residues. The DNA for the CDR3 is TGTGCCAGCAGCTTAGATCCGGGCTATCAGCCCCAGCATTTT. The encoded protein is CASSLDPGYQPQHF.

The chain has TRBV2 and TRBJ1-2; no definite D call. Germline CDR1 and CDR2: SNHLY and FYNNEI. The CDR3 sequence is 12 residues long. The V gene lost 6 bases and the J gene lost 6 bases, with 11 bases spanning the gap. The CDR3 spells CASRAGSDGYTF. The CDR3 bases are TGTGCCAGCAGGGCAGGTTCGGATGGCTACACCTTC.

The chain is built from TRBV9 and TRBJ2-2; possible D gene TRBD2, 7 bases. Trimming removed 4 bases at V and 2 bases at J, with 12 bases between. CDR3 length equals 15 residues. The germline V gene encodes CDR1 SGDLS and CDR2 YYNGEE. The CDR3 here is CASSPRGLNTGELFF. DNA of the CDR3: TGTGCCAGCAGCCCCAGGGGACTAAACACCGGGGAGCTGTTTTTT.

The chain has TRBV13 and TRBJ1-5, with 7 nucleotides matching TRBD1. This CDR3 comprises 13 residues. With 6 bases clipped from V and 7 bases from J, the junction kept 6 bases outside the gene matches. Germline V CDR1 and CDR2: PRHDT, FYEKMQ (reference sequence). The CDR3 bases are TGTGCCAGCAGTCTTAACAGGGGCCAGCCCCAGCATTTT. This codes for CASSLNRGQPQHF.

The rearrangement joins TRBV11-2 to TRBJ2-1; 14 nucleotides agree with TRBD2. The V segment lost 5 bases and the J segment 8 bases; nucleotides outside the gene matches: 8. The CDR3 totals 16 residues. Looked up from germline, CDR1 is SGHAT and CDR2 is FQNNGV. The CDR3 reads CASSAKGLAGVYEQFF. The CDR3, as DNA: TGTGCCAGCAGCGCAAAGGGACTAGCGGGGGTCTATGAGCAGTTCTTC.

The chain employs TRBV28 and TRBJ2-3, with D possibly TRBD1 on 7 matching bases. The CDR3 totals 15 residues. Germline loops: CDR1 MDHEN, CDR2 SYDVKM. Trimming cost V 8 bases and J 0 bases, with 15 bases left between them. The CDR3 spells CASRLGGQSTDTQYF. DNA of the CDR3: TGTGCCAGCCGCCTGGGGGGACAGAGCACAGATACGCAGTATTTT.

The chain carries TRBV18 and TRBJ2-1, with D tentatively TRBD1 (6 bases). CDR3 size: 14 residues. V was pared by 1 base and J by 7 bases, with 11 bases between. The germline gives CDR1 KGHSH, CDR2 LQKENI. CDR3 in amino acids: CASSPLDRRNEQFF. The CDR3 region has the DNA TGTGCCAGCTCACCACTTGACAGGAGAAATGAGCAGTTCTTC.

The chain has TRBV7-3 and TRBJ2-2; the D is unclear. The CDR3 has 13 amino acids. V was clipped by 4 bases and J by 7 bases, with 10 bases between them. CDR1 is SGHTA and CDR2 is FQGTGA in the germline V gene. CDR3 sequence reads: CASSSSGNGELFF. The CDR3 nucleotides read TGTGCCAGCAGCTCCTCCGGTAACGGGGAGCTGTTTTTT.

The chain joins TRBV4-1 to TRBJ2-3; D is unresolved. The germline V and J ends were trimmed by 1 base and 4 bases, with 15 bases remaining between them. Germline V gene lookup returns CDR1 MGHRA and CDR2 YSYEKL. This CDR3 spans 16 amino acids. In DNA, the CDR3 is TGCGCCAGCAGCCAAGTCAATCTGATAAGGGCAGATACGCAGTATTTT. Translated, it gives CASSQVNLIRADTQYF.

The chain has TRBV5-1 and TRBJ1-2; possible D gene TRBD1, 5 bases. This CDR3 has 12 amino acids. In germline, CDR1 is SGHRS, CDR2 YFSETQ. The germline V and J ends were trimmed by 0 bases and 7 bases, with 7 bases remaining between them. CDR3 DNA: TGCGCCAGCAGCTTGGGGCAGGGTGGCTACACCTTC. This sequence encodes CASSLGQGGYTF.

V is TRBV28 and J is TRBJ2-1, with 10 bases that match TRBD1. Germline CDR1 MDHEN, CDR2 SYDVKM. The V gene end was trimmed by 5 bases and the J gene end by 0 bases; junction bases not matched to a gene: 13. This CDR3 spans 19 amino acids. The CDR3 region is CASSTRVDRGSYSYNEQFF. The CDR3 nucleotides read TGTGCCAGCAGTACCAGGGTGGACAGGGGGTCCTACTCCTACAATGAGCAGTTCTTC.

The CDR3 bases are TGTGCCACGCGGCCCGGGACAGTCACCTACGAGCAGTACGTC. Translation: CATRPGTVTYEQYV. J is TRBJ2-7 and V is TRBV10-3, with 7 bases fitting TRBD1. V trimming: 10 bases; J trimming: 2 bases; junction bases outside the gene matches: 11. The CDR3 loop spans 14 amino acids. Germline V gene lookup returns CDR1 ENHRY and CDR2 SYGVKD.

This sequence joins TRBV7-6 and TRBJ2-3, with 12 bases aligning to TRBD2. V dropped 6 bases and J dropped 2; count of bases not matched to a gene: 6. CDR1 and CDR2 from the germline V gene are SGHVS and FNYEAQ. The CDR3 extends over 16 amino acids. CDR3 region: CASSARLAGVTDTQYF. The CDR3 DNA reads as TGTGCCAGCAGTGCGAGACTAGCGGGGGTCACAGATACGCAGTATTTT.

The chain carries TRBV13 and TRBJ1-1, with a possible D match to TRBD1 (6 bases). The germline gives CDR1 PRHDT, CDR2 FYEKMQ (reference sequence). The CDR3 has 13 residues. The V gene lost 3 bases and the J gene lost 5 bases, with 10 bases spanning the gap. The DNA for the CDR3 is TGTGCCAGCAGCTTTTGGAGGGGGACTGAAGCTTTCTTT. Amino acids: CASSFWRGTEAFF.

Only a few counts were recorded for this clone. The J gene is TRBJ2-3, the V gene TRBV10-3; TRBD2 aligns across 9 bases. V was clipped by 2 bases and J by 3 bases; unmatched bases: 3. There are 15 residues in the CDR3. Germline V lookup: CDR1 ENHRY, CDR2 SYGVKD. The CDR3 DNA reads TGTGCCATCAGTGAGCTGAGCGGGGGGACAGATACGCAGTATTTT. It specifies CAISELSGGTDTQYF.

In its sample, this clone is medium-sized. The chain carries TRBV6-5 and TRBJ1-5, with D unresolved. The CDR3 consists of 15 residues. Trimming shortened V by 7 bases and J by 1 base, and 14 bases separated the two germline ends. Germline CDR1 MNHEY, CDR2 SVGAGI. CDR3 region: CASKREVRSNQPQHF. The CDR3 DNA sequence: TGTGCCAGCAAGCGGGAGGTCCGGAGCAATCAGCCCCAGCATTTT.